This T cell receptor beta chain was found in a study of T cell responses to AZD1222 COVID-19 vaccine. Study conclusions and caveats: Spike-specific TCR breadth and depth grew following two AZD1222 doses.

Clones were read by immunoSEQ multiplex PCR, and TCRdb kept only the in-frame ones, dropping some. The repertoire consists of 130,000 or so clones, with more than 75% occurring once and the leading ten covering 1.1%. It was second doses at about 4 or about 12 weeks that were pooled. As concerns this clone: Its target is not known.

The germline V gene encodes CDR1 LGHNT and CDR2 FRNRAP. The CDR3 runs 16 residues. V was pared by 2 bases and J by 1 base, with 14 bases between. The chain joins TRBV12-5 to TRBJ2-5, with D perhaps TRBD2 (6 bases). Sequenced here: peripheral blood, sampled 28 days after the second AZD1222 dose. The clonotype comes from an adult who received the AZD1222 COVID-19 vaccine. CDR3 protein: CASGLQVGGTQETQYF. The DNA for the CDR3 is TGTGCTAGTGGTTTGCAGGTGGGAGGCACCCAAGAGACCCAGTACTTC.